This is a list of T cell receptor beta chains from one sample in a study of blood T cell repertoires in COVID-19. Sequenced by immunoSEQ multiplex PCR; TCRdb stores in-frame clones only, minus some. The repertoire consists of some 110,000 clones, with about 85% occurring once and the leading ten covering roughly 1.4%. The specimen was peripheral blood. The receptors were sampled from a middle-aged man with acute or convalescent COVID-19. The CDR3 runs from the conserved cysteine through the conserved F or W. D genes are given only for firm matches.

>NA|TRBJ1-5|TRBV4-3
CASSQDADSNQPQHF
>NA|TRBJ2-7|TRBV7-2
CASSPDLGWSYEQYF
>NA|TRBJ2-5|TRBV6-1
CASSEPGAGTETQYF
>NA|TRBJ2-7|TRBV5-1
CASSLGPTSSYEQYF
>TRBD1|TRBJ2-2|TRBV2
CASSRDSFNTGELFF
>NA|TRBJ2-5|TRBV28
CASSRTGGKTQYF
>NA|TRBJ1-2|TRBV6-5
CASRNTLGYTF
>NA|TRBJ2-3|TRBV4-1
CASSPSPSIGDTQYF
>NA|TRBJ2-5|TRBV6-5
CASSYLRGGTQYF
>NA|TRBJ2-2|TRBV18
CASSPYAGRTTGELFF
>TRBD1|TRBJ2-5|TRBV7-2
CASSGGRGQGIRKTQYF
>TRBD1|TRBJ1-1|TRBV28
CASRPPGGTEAFF
>TRBD1|TRBJ1-6|TRBV18
CASSWTGGKSPLHF
>NA|TRBJ2-5|TRBV5-1
CASSRGLVVGTQYF
>NA|TRBJ2-7|TRBV30
CAWSGLAAYEQYF
>TRBD1|TRBJ1-2|TRBV7-3
CASSLTGTGDYGYTF
>TRBD2|TRBJ2-3|TRBV18
CASSRGGFDTQYF
>TRBD1|TRBJ1-6|TRBV4-3
CASSQDRGVSPLHF
>NA|TRBJ1-5|TRBV7-2
CASSPGDISQPQHF
>TRBD1|TRBJ2-7|TRBV2
CASSYRGHAYEQYF
>TRBD2|TRBJ2-7|TRBV14
CASSTRTRYEQYF
>NA|TRBJ2-1|TRBV10-1
CASSDQGLWNEQFF
>TRBD1|TRBJ2-7|TRBV4-2
CASSQTGTGVYEQYF
>NA|TRBJ2-1|TRBV7-6
CASSSRLGNEQFF
>TRBD2|TRBJ2-1|TRBV15
CATSWTSGSTDEQFF
>NA|TRBJ2-5|TRBV30
CAWSVLYSQETQYF
>TRBD2|TRBJ2-7|TRBV7-9
CASSSRLAGNYEQYF
>NA|TRBJ2-2|TRBV21-1
CASSKGGRELAGELFF
>NA|TRBJ1-5|TRBV30
CAWTLQGSNQPQHF
>NA|TRBJ1-5|TRBV28
CASSFSGRPNQPQHF
>NA|TRBJ1-1|TRBV3-1/TRBV3-2
CASSRTGTEAFF
>TRBD1|TRBJ2-7|TRBV6-2/TRBV6-3
CASSYPRTGAGMPYEQYF
>TRBD2|TRBJ2-7|TRBV11-2
CASSPVAGAGEQYF
>NA|TRBJ1-2|TRBV6-6
CASSLVEYGYTF
>TRBD1|TRBJ2-7|TRBV18
CASSPPGQGIAHEQYF
>NA|TRBJ2-1|TRBV20-1
CSAPITHEQFF
>TRBD2|TRBJ2-3|TRBV2
CASRLAGATGTDTQYF
>TRBD1|TRBJ2-7|TRBV7-9
CASSSRTGSYEQYF
>NA|TRBJ1-2|TRBV3-1/TRBV3-2
CASSRALSYGYTF
>TRBD1|TRBJ2-5|TRBV7-6
CASSPGQGGETQYF
>NA|TRBJ1-6|TRBV6-1
CASSENQGKSSPLHF
>NA|TRBJ2-3|TRBV15
CATSTSYTQYF
>TRBD1|TRBJ1-2|TRBV5-5
CASRPPGQGIYNGYTF
>NA|TRBJ1-1|TRBV12-5
CASGSRTRSTEAFF
>TRBD2|TRBJ2-3|TRBV18
CASSPGLAVTDTQYF
>TRBD2|TRBJ2-3|TRBV5-1
CASSLAVSGRGADTQYF
>TRBD1|TRBJ1-2|TRBV5-6
CASTGGVRGYTF
>NA|TRBJ2-6|TRBV27
CASTSPGSGANVLTF